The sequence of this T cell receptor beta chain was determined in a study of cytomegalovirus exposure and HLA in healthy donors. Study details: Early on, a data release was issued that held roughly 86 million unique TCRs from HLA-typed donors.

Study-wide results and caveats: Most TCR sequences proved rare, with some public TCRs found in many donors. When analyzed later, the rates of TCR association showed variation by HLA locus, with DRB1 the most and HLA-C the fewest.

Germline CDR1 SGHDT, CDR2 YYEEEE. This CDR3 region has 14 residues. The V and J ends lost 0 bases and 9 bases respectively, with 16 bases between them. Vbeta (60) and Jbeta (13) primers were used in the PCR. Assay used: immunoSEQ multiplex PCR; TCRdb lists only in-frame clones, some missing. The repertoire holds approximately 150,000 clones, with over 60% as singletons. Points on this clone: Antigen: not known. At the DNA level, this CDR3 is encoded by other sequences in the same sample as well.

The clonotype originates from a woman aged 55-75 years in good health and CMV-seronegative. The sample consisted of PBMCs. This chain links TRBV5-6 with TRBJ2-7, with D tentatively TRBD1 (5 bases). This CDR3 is CASSLGQTYVGQYF. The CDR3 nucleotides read TGTGCCAGCAGCTTGGGACAGACGTACGTGGGGCAGTACTTC.